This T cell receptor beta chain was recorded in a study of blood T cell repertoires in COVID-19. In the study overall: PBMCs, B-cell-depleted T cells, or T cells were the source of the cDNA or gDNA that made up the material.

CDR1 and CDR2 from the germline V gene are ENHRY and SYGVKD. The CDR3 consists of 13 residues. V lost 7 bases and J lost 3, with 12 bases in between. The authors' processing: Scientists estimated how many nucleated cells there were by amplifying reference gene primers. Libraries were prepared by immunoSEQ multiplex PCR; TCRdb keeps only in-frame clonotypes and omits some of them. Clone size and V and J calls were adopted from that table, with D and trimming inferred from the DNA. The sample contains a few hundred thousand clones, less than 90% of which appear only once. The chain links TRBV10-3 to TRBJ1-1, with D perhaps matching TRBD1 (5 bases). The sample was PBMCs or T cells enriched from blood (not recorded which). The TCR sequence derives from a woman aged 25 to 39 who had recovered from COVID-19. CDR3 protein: CAITQTGDTEAFF. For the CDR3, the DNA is TGTGCCATCACTCAAACGGGGGACACTGAAGCTTTCTTT.